Sequencing of this T cell receptor beta chain was carried out in a study of shared clonotypes between healthy human individuals. Across the whole study: The study used three CD4 naive, three CD4 memory, two CD8 naive and one CD8 memory plate per donor. Overall study findings and caveats: In this cohort, only blood was sampled, and tissue repertoires likely differ.

CDR1 SGHVS and CDR2 FNYEAQ come from the germline V gene. The V gene end was trimmed by 5 bases and the J gene end by 4 bases; junction bases not matched to a gene: 6. The CDR3 totals 16 residues. Per the original data handling: Filtering differed for immunoSEQ, which gave only junction sequences without quality scores. Here immunoSEQ multiplex PCR was the method, and the copy in TCRdb shows in-frame clones only, minus some. The V and J calls and clone size come from that table; D and trimming were worked out from the DNA. Of under 1,900,000 clones listed, approximately 98.5% were seen once; the top ten hold 0.36%. On this clone: Its antigen is unknown.

The clonotype originates from a man aged 25-40 years in good health. The genes are TRBV7-6 and TRBJ2-1, with TRBD2 identical over 12 bases. The sequenced sample was naive CD4+ T cells sorted from blood. As for subset: CD45RA+ positively selected. As DNA, the CDR3 is TGTGCCAGCAGCCCAACCGGGACTAGCGGGTACAATGAGCAGTTCTTC. Translating gives CASSPTGTSGYNEQFF.